These 12 T cell receptor beta chains share one sample of origin, sequenced in a study of tumor and adjacent non-tumor tissue in lung cancer. Three rounds of nested PCR, following a modified ARM-PCR protocol, produced the TCRbeta library. MiXCR was run by TCRdb on the multiplex PCR reads, yielding one entry per CDR3 protein. The sample has 60,000 to 90,000 distinct CDR3 sequences; around four fifths are singletons. This sample's RNA came from whole unsorted tissue. The specimen sequenced was lung tumor tissue. These receptors were obtained from a woman in her fifties or sixties with non-small cell lung cancer.

As concerns this clonotype: Since the CDR3 does not end with the conserved phenylalanine or tryptophan, this likely comes from a read error. The chain carries TRBV4-1 and TRBJ2-2, with TRBD2 identical over 12 bases. This CDR3 has 17 amino acids. CDR1 is MGHRA, CDR2 YSYEKL, per germline. V was pared by 5 bases and J by 0 bases, with 4 bases of the junction left unmatched. This CDR3 reads CASSSRTSGTNTGELFI. CDR3 DNA sequence: TGCGCCAGCAGCTCCCGGACTAGCGGGACGAACACCGGGGAGCTGTTTATT.

The V call is TRBV6-2 or TRBV6-3, the J call TRBJ2-3; no clear D gene. The V end lost 8 bases, the J end lost 2 bases, and 14 bases lay between the germline ends. CDR1 and CDR2 from the germline V gene are MNHEY and SVGEGT. The CDR3 is 14 residues long. The CDR3 sequence is CASYYCGVTDTQYF. For the CDR3, the DNA is TGTGCCAGCTACTATTGCGGTGTCACAGATACGCAGTATTTT.

Comment on this clonotype: Germline is not matched at one junction end, which may reflect a read error. The rearrangement uses TRBV12-3 or TRBV12-4 and TRBJ2-2; tentative D call: TRBD2 (5 bases). The CDR3 spans 15 residues. The chain's CDR3 is CVSRFSTGSTGELFF. The CDR3, as DNA: TGTGTCAGCCGATTCAGTACGGGAAGTACCGGGGAGCTGTTTTTT.

Concerning this clonotype itself: A clone one base away is much larger, so this may be a read error. The chain has TRBV7-9 and TRBJ1-2; 7 bases map to TRBD1. Germline CDR1 is SEHNR and CDR2 is FQNEAQ (reference sequence). The CDR3 is 18 residues long. Trimming at V came to 6 bases and at J to 8 bases, leaving 24 bases not matched to a gene. As DNA, the CDR3 is TGTGCCAGCAGTTCTCGAAGAGGACAGGTAAGGGGAGTAGAGGGCTACACCTTC. Amino acid sequence: CASSSRRGQVRGVEGYTF.

In regard to this clonotype: Just one base apart from a much larger clone, this may be a read error. V usage is TRBV6-4 and J usage is TRBJ1-2, with 7 bases fitting TRBD1. The CDR3 runs 13 residues. Germline V gives CDR1 MRHNA, CDR2 SNTAGT. Here the CDR3 DNA reads TGTCCCAGCAGACAGGGCCTTAACTATGGCTACACCTTC. Its protein product is CPSRQGLNYGYTF.

The table lists this clonotype with a count of one. Just one base apart from a much larger clone, this may be a read error. The V gene is TRBV28, the J gene TRBJ2-3, with 10 bases matching TRBD1. Trimming at V came to 7 bases and at J to 4 bases, leaving 8 bases not matched to a gene. This CDR3 region has 15 residues. Germline CDR1 reads MDHEN; CDR2 reads SYDVKM. The CDR3 sequence: CASNGIGQGADTQYF. The CDR3 region has the DNA TGTGCCAGCAATGGAATAGGACAGGGGGCAGATACGCAGTATTTT.

This clonotype was found a few times. The CDR3 ends on some other residue instead of the conserved phenylalanine or tryptophan, so this is likely a read error. The rearrangement links TRBV6-2 or TRBV6-3 to TRBJ2-1; perhaps TRBD1 as D (5 bases). V was cut by 2 bases and J by 10 bases, with 15 bases left in between. This CDR3 contains 14 residues. CDR1 is MNHEY, CDR2 SVGEGT, per germline. This CDR3 is CASSYIGEVDEQFL. The DNA of the CDR3 is TGTGCCAGCAGTTACATAGGGGAAGTGGACGAGCAGTTCTTA.

For this clonotype: A read error may explain this, as a much larger clone is one base away. The CDR3 is CSTRPGLAGGPPDTQYF. The CDR3 bases are TGCAGTACTAGACCGGGACTAGCGGGAGGGCCTCCAGATACGCAGTATTTT. This rearrangement joins TRBV20-1 to TRBJ2-3; 16 bases fit TRBD2. Germline V lookup: CDR1 DFQATT, CDR2 SNEGSKA (reference sequence). This CDR3 region has 17 residues.

In the case of this clonotype: Its ends do not fully match the called genes, so a read error is possible. The chain has TRBV2 and TRBJ2-7, with 9 bases matching TRBD2. CDR3 size: 16 residues. Germline values: CDR1 SNHLY, CDR2 FYNNEI. CDR3 DNA sequence: TGTGCCAGTAGTGAAGCTCGAGCGGGAGGCCTCTCCGAGCAGTACTTC. Translation: CASSEARAGGLSEQYF.

This clonotype was observed a few times. As the CDR3 is not closed by the conserved phenylalanine or tryptophan, this likely results from a read error. This sequence joins TRBV5-4 and TRBJ2-7; D perhaps matches TRBD2 (5 bases). The CDR3 has 12 amino acids. Germline V gene sequence: CDR1 SGHNT, CDR2 YYREEE (reference sequence). CDR3 protein: CASSGLLPEQYL. The CDR3 DNA reads TGTGCTAGCAGCGGACTCCTTCCCGAGCAGTACCTC.

Notes on this clonotype: Likely a read error: the CDR3 ends without its conserved phenylalanine or tryptophan. The chain couples TRBV11-2 to TRBJ2-3; D gene unclear. Germline V gene lookup returns CDR1 SGHAT and CDR2 FQNNGV. The CDR3 extends over 13 amino acids. The CDR3 DNA follows: TGTGCCAGTAGCTTGGATCGGGCAGATACTCAGTATTCT. Its protein is CASSLDRADTQYS.

This clonotype occurred once. Since no conserved phenylalanine or tryptophan closes the CDR3, a read error is the likely cause. The chain uses TRBV20-1 and TRBJ1-5, with no clear D. The J call may be in error: the DNA end matches TRBJ2-3 better. CDR1 is DFQATT and CDR2 is SNEGSKA in the germline V gene (reference sequence). The CDR3 runs 14 residues. The CDR3 bases are TGCAGTGCTTCCCGAGGTCGCGAGTATGAGCCCCAGTATATT. This sequence encodes CSASRGREYEPQYI.